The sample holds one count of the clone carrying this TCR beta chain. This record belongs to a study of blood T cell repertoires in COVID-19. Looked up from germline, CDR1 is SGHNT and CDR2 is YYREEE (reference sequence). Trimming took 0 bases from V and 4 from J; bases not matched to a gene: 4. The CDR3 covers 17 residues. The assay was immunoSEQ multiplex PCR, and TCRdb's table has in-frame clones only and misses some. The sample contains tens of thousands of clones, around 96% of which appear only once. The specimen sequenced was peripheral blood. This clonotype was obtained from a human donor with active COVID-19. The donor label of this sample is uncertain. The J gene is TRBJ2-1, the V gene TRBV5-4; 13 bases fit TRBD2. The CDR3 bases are TGTGCCAGCAGCTTGGGGACTAGCGGGAGTTGGTACAATGAGCAGTTCTTC. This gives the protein CASSLGTSGSWYNEQFF.